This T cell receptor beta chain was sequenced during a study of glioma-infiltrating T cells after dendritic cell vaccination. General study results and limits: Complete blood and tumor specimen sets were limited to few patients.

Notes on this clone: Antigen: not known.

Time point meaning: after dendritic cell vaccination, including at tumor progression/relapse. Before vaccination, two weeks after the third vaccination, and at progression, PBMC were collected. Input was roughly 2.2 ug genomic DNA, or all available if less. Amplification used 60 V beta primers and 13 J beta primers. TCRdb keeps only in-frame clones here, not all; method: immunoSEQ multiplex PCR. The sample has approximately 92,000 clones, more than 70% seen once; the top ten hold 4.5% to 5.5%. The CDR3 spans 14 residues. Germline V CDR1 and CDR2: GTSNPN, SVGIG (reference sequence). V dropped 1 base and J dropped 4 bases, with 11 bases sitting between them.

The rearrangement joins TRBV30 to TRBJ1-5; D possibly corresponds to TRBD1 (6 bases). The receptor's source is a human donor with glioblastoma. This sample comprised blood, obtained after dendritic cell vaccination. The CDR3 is CAWSAGTQNQPQHF. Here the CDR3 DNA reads TGTGCCTGGAGTGCCGGGACACAAAATCAGCCCCAGCATTTT.